The clone carrying this TCR beta chain was seen a few times. What it binds is not known. Arm-PCR of CDR3 regions and iRepertoire HTBI primers were used to build TCR beta libraries. Original processing notes: Identified across the samples were some 67 TRBV segments and 13 to 15 TRBJ segments. TCRdb passed the multiplex PCR reads through MiXCR, listing each CDR3 protein once. The V and J calls and clone size are TCRdb's, not the authors'. Of over 450,000 distinct CDR3 sequences listed, about 12% are singletons. V was shortened by 0 bases and J by 1 base, with 6 bases between the two germline ends. The CDR3 has 13 residues. Germline V gene data show CDR1 as GTSNPN and CDR2 as SVGIG (reference sequence). The sample originates from a study of regulatory T cells in long-lasting Graves disease. The study's findings and limits: Only a small sample size was used, which may have cut accuracy.

Stated time point: newly diagnosed GD, antithyroid drugs for less than 3 months. Making the TCR library involved RNA that had been extracted from PBMCs. The same specimen was also included in a second study, on T cells in Graves' hyperthyroidism and ophthalmopathy. From that study: No ophthalmopathy progression within 18 months constituted stable Graves' hyperthyroidism.

V gene TRBV30 combines with J gene TRBJ1-1, with D unclear. This receptor was taken from a woman in her twenties or thirties with Graves disease. Sequences were derived from peripheral blood mononuclear cells (PBMCs), sampled at new diagnosis, from a patient treated with antithyroid drugs. CDR3: CAWSVKTNTEAFF. CDR3 coding DNA: TGTGCCTGGAGTGTAAAGACGAACACTGAAGCTTTCTTT.